The present T cell receptor (beta chain) was sequenced within a study of T cells in Graves' hyperthyroidism and ophthalmopathy. The V gene end was trimmed by 5 bases and the J gene end by 2 bases; junction bases not matched to a gene: 3. The CDR3 totals 14 residues. The germline CDR1 and CDR2 sequences are KGHDR and SFDVKD. This clonotype was found many times. It was considered stable Graves' hyperthyroidism when ophthalmopathy did not progress within 18 months. What was amplified from RNA transcripts were TCR beta CDR3 regions. Carried out on the TCR CDR3, a first-round RT-PCR used the HTBI primer set. MiXCR, run by TCRdb on the multiplex PCR reads, gives a single entry per CDR3 protein. This repertoire shows hundreds of thousands of distinct CDR3 sequences, around 38% found once; its top ten account for 7.5% to 9.5%.

This TCR was recovered from a man younger than 35 with Graves' hyperthyroidism. Sequenced material: blood. The chain combines TRBV24-1 with TRBJ2-7; 9 bases align to TRBD2. DNA of the CDR3: TGTGCCACCAGTGCGGCTAGCGGGACCTACGAGCAGTACTTC. Amino acid sequence: CATSAASGTYEQYF.